This T cell receptor beta chain was profiled in a study of cytomegalovirus exposure and HLA in healthy donors. Points from the study as a whole: The investigators catalogued about 170 TCR beta chains as cytomegalovirus-associated.

Healthy bone marrow donors supplied every sample. A multiplex PCR was run with 60 Vbeta primers and 13 Jbeta primers. Profiling relied on immunoSEQ multiplex PCR, and the TCRdb table lists in-frame clones only, not all of them. The sample has about 200,000 clones; 60% to 80% are singletons. CDR3 length equals 15 residues. In germline, CDR1 is GTSNPN, CDR2 SVGIG (reference sequence). V lost 4 bases and J lost 6, with 19 bases in between. This clone occurred a few times. Its antigen remains unidentified. This sequence originates from a woman between 25 and 40 years old in good health and CMV-seronegative. The chain is built from TRBV30 and TRBJ2-4, with D maybe TRBD2 (5 bases). The sequencing input was PBMCs. The CDR3 bases are TGTGCCTGGATCCCATCCGGGATCGCGAGAAACATTCAGTACTTC. It translates to CAWIPSGIARNIQYF.